Here is one TCR beta chain with its context. This record belongs to a study of control samples from healthy donors and cancer patients. Sequencing was performed with immunoSEQ multiplex PCR; in TCRdb, only in-frame clones are kept and a portion is missing. The sample has about 140,000 clones; less than 95% are singletons. Germline V gives CDR1 LNHDA, CDR2 SQIVND (reference sequence). V shed 6 bases and J 9 bases; nucleotides not matched to a gene: 10. The CDR3 length is 14 residues. This sequence was found in a man aged 18 to 29 in good health. Material: blood. V and J are TRBV19 and TRBJ1-5; 8 bases are shared with TRBD1. The CDR3 loop is CASRSGTGIRPQHF. CDR3 nucleotides: TGTGCCAGTAGGTCCGGGACAGGAATTCGGCCCCAGCATTTT.